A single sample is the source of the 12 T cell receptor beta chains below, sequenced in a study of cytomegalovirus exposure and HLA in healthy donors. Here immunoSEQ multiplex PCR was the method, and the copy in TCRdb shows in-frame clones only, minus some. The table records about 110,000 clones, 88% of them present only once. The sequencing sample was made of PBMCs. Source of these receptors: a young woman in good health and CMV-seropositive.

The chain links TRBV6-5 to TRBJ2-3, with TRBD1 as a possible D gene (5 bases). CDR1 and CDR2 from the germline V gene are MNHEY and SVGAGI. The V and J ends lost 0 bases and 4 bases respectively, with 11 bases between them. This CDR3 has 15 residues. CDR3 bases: TGTGCCAGCAGTTACTCTACCAGGGTGGCAGATACGCAGTATTTT. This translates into CASSYSTRVADTQYF.

The CDR3 bases are TGTGCCAGCGACGCCGGGACTAGCGGGGTCAATGAGCAGTTCTTC. Translation gives CASDAGTSGVNEQFF. The V call is TRBV28, the J call TRBJ2-1, with 13 bases lining up with TRBD2. The V and J ends lost 8 bases and 6 bases, in that order; junction bases with no gene match: 7. The germline V gene encodes CDR1 MDHEN and CDR2 SYDVKM. The CDR3 is 15 residues long.

The CDR3, as DNA: TGTGCCAGCGGGACAGGGGCTGTGAGCACAGATACGCAGTATTTT. Amino acids: CASGTGAVSTDTQYF. The chain employs TRBV27 and TRBJ2-3, with TRBD1 identical over 10 bases. The CDR3 covers 15 residues. Per the germline V gene, CDR1 is MNHEY and CDR2 is SMNVEV (reference sequence). V dropped 8 bases and J dropped 0; count of bases not matched to a gene: 5.

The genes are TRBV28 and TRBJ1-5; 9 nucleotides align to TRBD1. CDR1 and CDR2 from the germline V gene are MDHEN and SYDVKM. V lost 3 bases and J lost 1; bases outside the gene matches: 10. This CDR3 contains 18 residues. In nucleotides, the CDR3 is TGTGCCAGCAGTTTCCACATACGGGACAGGGAAAGCAATCAGCCCCAGCATTTT. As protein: CASSFHIRDRESNQPQHF.

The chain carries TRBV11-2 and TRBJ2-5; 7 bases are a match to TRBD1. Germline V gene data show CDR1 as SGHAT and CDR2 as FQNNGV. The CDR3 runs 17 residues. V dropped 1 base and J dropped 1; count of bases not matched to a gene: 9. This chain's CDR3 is CASSLVGSGGSQETQYF. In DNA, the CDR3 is TGTGCCAGCAGCTTAGTTGGGTCAGGGGGTTCCCAAGAGACCCAGTACTTC.

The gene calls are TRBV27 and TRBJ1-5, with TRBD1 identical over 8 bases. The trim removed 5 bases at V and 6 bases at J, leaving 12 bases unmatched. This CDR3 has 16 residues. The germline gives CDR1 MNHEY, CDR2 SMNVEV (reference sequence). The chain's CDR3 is CASSPPGFRGRQPQHF. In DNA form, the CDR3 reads TGTGCCAGCAGTCCCCCCGGGTTCAGGGGGCGTCAGCCCCAGCATTTT.

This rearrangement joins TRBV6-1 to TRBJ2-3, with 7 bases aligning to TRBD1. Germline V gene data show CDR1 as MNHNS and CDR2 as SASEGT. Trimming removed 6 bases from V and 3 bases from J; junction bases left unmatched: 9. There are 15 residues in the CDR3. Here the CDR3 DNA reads TGTGCCAGCAGGGACCGACAGGGCAGTACAGATACGCAGTATTTT. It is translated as CASRDRQGSTDTQYF.

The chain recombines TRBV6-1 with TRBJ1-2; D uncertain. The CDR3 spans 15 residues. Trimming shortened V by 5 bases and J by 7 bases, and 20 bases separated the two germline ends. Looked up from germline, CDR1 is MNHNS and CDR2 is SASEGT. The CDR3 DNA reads TGTGCCAGCAGTCAGGTCCCGGCCCCGCGGGGTGGCTACACCTTC. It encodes CASSQVPAPRGGYTF.

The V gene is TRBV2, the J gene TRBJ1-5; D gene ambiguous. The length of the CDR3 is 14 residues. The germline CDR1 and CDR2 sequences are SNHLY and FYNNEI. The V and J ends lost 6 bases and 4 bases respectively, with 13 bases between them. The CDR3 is CASRAGLPNQPQHF. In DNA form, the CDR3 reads TGTGCCAGCAGGGCGGGATTACCGAATCAGCCCCAGCATTTT.

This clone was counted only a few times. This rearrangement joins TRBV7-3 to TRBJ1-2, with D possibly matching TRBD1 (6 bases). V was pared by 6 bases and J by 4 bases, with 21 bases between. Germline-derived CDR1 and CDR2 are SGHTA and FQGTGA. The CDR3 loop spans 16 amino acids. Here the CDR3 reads CASSSTDSPFSYGYTF. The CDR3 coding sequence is TGTGCCAGCAGTTCAACGGACAGCCCCTTTAGCTATGGCTACACCTTC.

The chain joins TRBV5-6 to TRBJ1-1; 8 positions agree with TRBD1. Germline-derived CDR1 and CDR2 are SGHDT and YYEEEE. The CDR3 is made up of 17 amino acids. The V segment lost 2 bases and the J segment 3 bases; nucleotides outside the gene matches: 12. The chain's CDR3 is CASSFVGTGGEDTEAFF. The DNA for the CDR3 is TGTGCCAGCAGCTTTGTTGGAACAGGGGGGGAAGACACTGAAGCTTTCTTT. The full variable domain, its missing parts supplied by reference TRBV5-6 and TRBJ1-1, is DAGVTQSPTHLIKTRGQQVTLRCSPKSGHDTVSWYQQALGQGPQFIFQYYEEEERQRGNFPDRFSGHQFPNYSSELNVNALLLGDSALYLCASSFVGTGGEDTEAFFGQGTRLTVV.

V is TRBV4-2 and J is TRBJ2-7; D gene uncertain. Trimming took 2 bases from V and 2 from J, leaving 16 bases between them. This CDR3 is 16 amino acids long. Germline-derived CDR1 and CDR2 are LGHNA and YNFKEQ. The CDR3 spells CASSQYVSTAAYEQYF. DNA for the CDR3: TGTGCCAGCAGCCAATATGTTAGCACGGCGGCCTACGAGCAGTACTTC.